A single T cell receptor (beta chain) is shown here with its context. Clones were read by immunoSEQ multiplex PCR, and TCRdb kept only the in-frame ones, dropping some. Counted here are fewer than 400,000 clones, 70% to 90% occurring once; the ten biggest clones make up around 3.4%. The CDR3 contains 13 residues. Germline values: CDR1 SNHLY, CDR2 FYNNEI. V was trimmed by 4 bases and J by 3 bases, leaving 6 bases between them. This entry belongs to a study of Ad26.COV2.S vaccination and SARS-CoV-2 variants. Treatment of the sample: some 20 received Ad26.COV2.S at low or high dose, single or two shots; about 5 received placebo; per-sample allocation not given. Vaccine and placebo recipients were sampled on day 63 after the first injection.

This sample comprised peripheral blood, obtained in a trial of Ad26.COV2.S vaccine versus placebo. The chain links TRBV2 to TRBJ2-2, with unresolved D. The receptor was derived from a person aged 18-60 years who received the Ad26.COV2.S COVID-19 vaccine or a placebo. The CDR3 nucleotides are TGTGCCAGCAGTGTATACGACACCGGGGAGCTGTTTTTT. Protein sequence: CASSVYDTGELFF.